The count of the clone carrying this T cell receptor (beta chain) is one. The sample is drawn from a study of CD8+ T cells in alopecia areata. Once RNA had been extracted, it was reverse transcribed into cDNA to act as the sequencing template. Only in-frame clones appear in the TCRdb table, and some are missing; sequencing was by immunoSEQ multiplex PCR. The table shows about 140,000 clones, with approximately 60% occurring only once. Germline CDR1 and CDR2: MGHRA and YSYEKL. The ends lost 4 bases at V and 0 bases at J; junction bases unmatched: 7. This CDR3 comprises 17 residues. The source of this sequence is a human donor in good health. The sequencing input was CD4+ T cells sorted from blood. The V call is TRBV4-1, the J call TRBJ2-2, with TRBD1 matching 8 bases. As DNA, the CDR3 is TGCGCCAGCAGCCCAGCCGGACAGGGTTCGAACACCGGGGAGCTGTTTTTT. This gives the protein CASSPAGQGSNTGELFF.